The 20 T cell receptor beta chains listed next were all sequenced from one sample in a study of PD-L1 blockade in urothelial cancer. The data were produced by immunoSEQ multiplex PCR, yet TCRdb's version contains in-frame clones alone and is incomplete. The sample contains fewer than 75,000 clones, around 80% of which appear only once. Material: PBMCs, obtained around atezolizumab (anti-PD-L1) treatment. These receptors were collected from a man in his 70s with urothelial cancer.

The chain has TRBV7-9 and TRBJ2-5; no clear D gene. The CDR3 extends over 14 amino acids. Trimming pared 1 base from V and 1 base from J, leaving 7 bases between. Germline-derived CDR1 and CDR2 are SEHNR and FQNEAQ (reference sequence). CDR3 DNA sequence: TGTGCCAGCAGCTTAGTATCCGGCCAAGAGACCCAGTACTTC. Translation gives CASSLVSGQETQYF.

The J gene is TRBJ1-4, the V gene TRBV18; perhaps TRBD1 as D (5 bases). CDR1 KGHSH and CDR2 LQKENI come from the germline V gene. Trimming shortened V by 2 bases and J by 4 bases, and 11 bases separated the two germline ends. The CDR3 contains 15 residues. Here the CDR3 reads CASSPRQGDNEKLFF. The CDR3 region has the DNA TGTGCCAGCTCACCAAGGCAGGGTGATAATGAAAAACTGTTTTTT.

This clone was detected many times. V gene TRBV13 combines with J gene TRBJ1-5, with 7 bases fitting TRBD1. J was trimmed by 2 bases and V by 4 bases; bases with no gene match: 2. The CDR3 has 14 residues. Germline V gene lookup returns CDR1 PRHDT and CDR2 FYEKMQ (reference sequence). The CDR3 sequence is CASSYRGGNQPQHF. CDR3 DNA: TGTGCCAGCAGCTACAGGGGAGGCAATCAGCCCCAGCATTTT.

The rearrangement joins TRBV12-5 to TRBJ1-2, with TRBD1 matching 7 bases. CDR1 and CDR2 from the germline V gene are LGHNT and FRNRAP. The CDR3 runs 14 residues. Trimming cost V 1 base and J 5 bases; bases outside gene matches: 4. The CDR3 reads CASGLDRGPYGYTF. The CDR3 DNA follows: TGTGCTAGTGGTTTGGACAGGGGCCCGTATGGCTACACCTTC.

The chain employs TRBV15 and TRBJ2-3; 11 bases line up with TRBD2. The CDR3 runs 15 residues. V lost 4 bases and J lost 6; bases outside the gene matches: 6. Germline CDR1 is LNHNV and CDR2 is YYDKDF (reference sequence). The CDR3 protein is CATSTGLAGSDTQYF. The CDR3 region has the DNA TGTGCCACCAGCACTGGACTAGCGGGCTCGGATACGCAGTATTTT.

The chain employs TRBV7-9 and TRBJ1-1, with D unclear. The CDR3 spans 14 residues. Germline CDR1 SEHNR, CDR2 FQNEAQ (reference sequence). Between the trimmed V and J ends, which lost 0 bases and 0 bases, there was a span of 5 bases. The chain's CDR3 is CASSLAPMNTEAFF. CDR3 nucleotide sequence: TGTGCCAGCAGCTTAGCCCCAATGAACACTGAAGCTTTCTTT.

The chain carries TRBV29-1 and TRBJ2-7; the match to TRBD2 covers 7 bases. V lost 6 bases, J lost 2 bases, and 1 base stayed unmatched. The CDR3 sequence is 11 residues long. Germline V gene lookup returns CDR1 SQVTM and CDR2 ANQGSEA. The CDR3 spells CSVGTTYEQYF. In DNA form, the CDR3 reads TGCAGCGTCGGGACTACCTACGAGCAGTACTTC.

This chain joins TRBV5-1 and TRBJ2-7; the D is unclear. The CDR3 has 17 amino acids. With 0 bases removed from V and 0 bases from J, the gap between germline ends came to 16 bases. CDR1 SGHRS and CDR2 YFSETQ come from the germline V gene. The DNA of the CDR3 is TGCGCCAGCAGCTTGGGGTCCGGCGGATTAGCCTCCTACGAGCAGTACTTC. Amino acid sequence: CASSLGSGGLASYEQYF.

The count of this clone is one. The chain carries TRBV19 and TRBJ2-6; 7 bases match TRBD1. V was clipped by 6 bases and J by 4 bases; unmatched bases: 18. Germline CDR1 reads LNHDA; CDR2 reads SQIVND (reference sequence). The CDR3 is 19 amino acids. CDR3 in DNA: TGTGCCAGTAGGGAATATGGGTTATCGACAGGGACCGGGGCCAACGTCCTGACTTTC. Its protein product is CASREYGLSTGTGANVLTF.

The V gene is TRBV28, the J gene TRBJ2-7, with TRBD1 matching over 9 bases. Trimming cost V 2 bases and J 5 bases; bases outside gene matches: 7. The CDR3 contains 15 residues. Per germline, CDR1 MDHEN and CDR2 SYDVKM. The CDR3 coding sequence is TGTGCCAGCAGTTTACCCCCGGGACAGGGTCACGAGCAGTACTTC. It translates to CASSLPPGQGHEQYF.

CDR3 region: CASSQLAANTGELFF. Written as DNA, the CDR3 is TGTGCCAGCAGCCAACTAGCGGCGAACACCGGGGAGCTGTTTTTT. This chain joins TRBV6-6 and TRBJ2-2, with 8 bases matching TRBD2. Per the germline V gene, CDR1 is MNHNY and CDR2 is SVGAGI (reference sequence). V shed 6 bases and J 0 bases; nucleotides not matched to a gene: 3. CDR3 length: 15 amino acids.

The chain links TRBV12-5 to TRBJ2-3, with D possibly being TRBD2 (5 bases). The CDR3 runs to 12 residues. Germline CDR1 is LGHNT and CDR2 is FRNRAP. Trimming pared 6 bases from V and 11 bases from J, leaving 15 bases between. DNA for the CDR3: TGTGCTAGTGGCTCCGGACCCGGGGAGCAGTATTTT. Translation gives CASGSGPGEQYF.

This chain uses TRBV28 with TRBJ2-7, with 11 positions matching TRBD2. Germline V gives CDR1 MDHEN, CDR2 SYDVKM. The CDR3 loop spans 14 amino acids. The V and J ends lost 8 bases and 0 bases, in that order; junction bases with no gene match: 3. CDR3 amino acids: CASWTSGRSYEQYF. CDR3 DNA sequence: TGTGCCAGCTGGACTAGCGGGCGCTCCTACGAGCAGTACTTC.

This chain connects TRBV10-3 to TRBJ2-7; the match to TRBD1 covers 11 bases. From germline, CDR1 is ENHRY and CDR2 SYGVKD. J lost 3 bases, V lost 10 bases, and 8 bases had no gene match. This CDR3 region has 14 residues. The CDR3 bases are TGTGCCACCGGGGCCGGGACAGGGGGCTACGAGCAGTACTTC. It codes for CATGAGTGGYEQYF.

This clone was seen once. This sequence joins TRBV4-2 and TRBJ2-2, with D hard to call. V was clipped by 5 bases and J by 1 base, with 14 bases between them. Germline assignment: CDR1 LGHNA and CDR2 YNFKEQ. This CDR3 contains 16 residues. CDR3 loop: CASSTPETMNTGELFF. The DNA for the CDR3 is TGTGCCAGCAGCACTCCCGAGACAATGAACACCGGGGAGCTGTTTTTT.

J is TRBJ2-7 and V is TRBV11-2, with D maybe TRBD1 (5 bases). Trimming removed 5 bases at V and 4 bases at J, with 15 bases between. Germline CDR1 is SGHAT and CDR2 is FQNNGV. The CDR3 totals 14 residues. The CDR3 coding sequence is TGTGCCAGCAGCCTTACAGGAATTTTGTACGAGCAGTACTTC. It specifies CASSLTGILYEQYF.

The chain links TRBV15 to TRBJ1-4, with a possible D match to TRBD1 (5 bases). CDR3 length: 16 residues. Germline V CDR1 and CDR2: LNHNV, YYDKDF (reference sequence). Between the trimmed V and J ends, which lost 0 bases and 3 bases, there was a span of 11 bases. CDR3 amino acids: CATSRELGAANEKLFF. DNA for the CDR3: TGTGCCACCAGCAGAGAATTAGGGGCGGCTAATGAAAAACTGTTTTTT. The full variable domain, its missing parts supplied by reference TRBV15 and TRBJ1-4, is DAMVIQNPRYQVTQFGKPVTLSCSQTLNHNVMYWYQQKSSQAPKLLFHYYDKDFNNEADTPDNFQSRRPNTSFCFLDIRSPGLGDTAMYLCATSRELGAANEKLFFGSGTQLSVL.

The CDR3 sequence is CASSQAPTSGSGEQYF. DNA for the CDR3: TGCGCCAGCAGCCAAGCCCCGACTAGCGGGAGTGGCGAGCAGTACTTC. The genes are TRBV4-1 and TRBJ2-7, with 12 bases fitting TRBD2. Looked up from germline, CDR1 is MGHRA and CDR2 is YSYEKL. CDR3 size: 16 residues. V shed 1 base, J shed 6 bases, and the junction held 7 bases outside the gene matches.

V usage is TRBV7-3 and J usage is TRBJ2-7; a possible D gene is TRBD1 (6 bases). The germline V gene encodes CDR1 SGHTA and CDR2 FQGTGA. With 6 bases removed from V and 3 bases from J, the gap between germline ends came to 12 bases. This CDR3 is built from 13 residues. The CDR3 DNA reads TGTGCCAGCAGTTTTTTACAGGGCTACGAGCAGTACTTC. Protein product: CASSFLQGYEQYF.

The DNA for the CDR3 is TGTGCCAGCAGCGGGATCAGCGGGGAAACTAATGAAAAACTGTTTTTT. Protein: CASSGISGETNEKLFF. This chain connects TRBV5-6 to TRBJ1-4; D remains unclear. The CDR3 is made up of 16 amino acids. Germline CDR1 reads SGHDT; CDR2 reads YYEEEE. V lost 4 bases to trimming and J lost 1 base, with 14 bases between them.